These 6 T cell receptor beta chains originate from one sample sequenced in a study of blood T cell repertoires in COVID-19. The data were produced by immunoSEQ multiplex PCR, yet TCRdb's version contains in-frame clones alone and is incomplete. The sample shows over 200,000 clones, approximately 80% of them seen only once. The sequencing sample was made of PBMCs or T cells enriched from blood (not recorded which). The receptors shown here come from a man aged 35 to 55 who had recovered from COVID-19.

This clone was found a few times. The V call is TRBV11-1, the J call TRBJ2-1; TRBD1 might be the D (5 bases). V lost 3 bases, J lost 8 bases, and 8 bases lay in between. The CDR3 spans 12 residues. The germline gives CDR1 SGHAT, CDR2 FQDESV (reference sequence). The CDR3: CASSFRVDEQFF. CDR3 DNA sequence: TGTGCCAGCAGCTTCAGGGTTGATGAGCAGTTCTTC.

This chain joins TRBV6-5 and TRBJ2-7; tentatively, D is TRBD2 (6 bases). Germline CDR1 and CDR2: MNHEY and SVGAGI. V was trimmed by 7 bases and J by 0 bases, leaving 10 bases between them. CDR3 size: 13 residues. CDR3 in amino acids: CASTSGSSYEQYF. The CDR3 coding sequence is TGTGCCAGCACAAGCGGGTCCTCCTACGAGCAGTACTTC.

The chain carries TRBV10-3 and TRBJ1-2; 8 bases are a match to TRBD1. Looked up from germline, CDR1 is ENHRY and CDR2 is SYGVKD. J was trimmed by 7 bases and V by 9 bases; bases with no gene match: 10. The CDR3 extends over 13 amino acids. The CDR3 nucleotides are TGTGCCATTGGACAGGGTAGTCCGGGTGGCTACACCTTC. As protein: CAIGQGSPGGYTF.

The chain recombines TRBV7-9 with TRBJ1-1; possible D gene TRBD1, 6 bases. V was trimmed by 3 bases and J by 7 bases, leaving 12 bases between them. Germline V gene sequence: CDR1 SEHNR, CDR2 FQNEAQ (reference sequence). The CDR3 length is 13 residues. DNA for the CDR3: TGTGCCAGCAGCTTTTTAGGGGGAAATGAAGCTTTCTTT. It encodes CASSFLGGNEAFF.

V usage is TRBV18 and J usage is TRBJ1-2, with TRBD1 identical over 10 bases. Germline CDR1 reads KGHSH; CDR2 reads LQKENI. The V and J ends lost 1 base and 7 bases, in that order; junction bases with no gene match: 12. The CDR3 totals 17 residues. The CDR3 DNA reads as TGTGCCAGCTCACCACGACAGGGGGCCGCGGAGTTGGGTGGCTACACCTTC. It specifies CASSPRQGAAELGGYTF.

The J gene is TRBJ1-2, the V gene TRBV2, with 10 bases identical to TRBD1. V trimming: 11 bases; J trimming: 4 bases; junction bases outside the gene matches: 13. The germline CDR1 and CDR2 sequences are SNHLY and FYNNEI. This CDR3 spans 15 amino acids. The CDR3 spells CAGCPDRGLLYGYTF. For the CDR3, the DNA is TGTGCCGGCTGCCCTGACAGGGGGCTACTCTATGGCTACACCTTC.